This TCR beta chain was captured by sequencing in a study of breast tumors, draining lymph nodes, adjacent tissues (dated by TCRdb to 2016 to 2017). About the full investigation: Breast cancer patients provided tumor, adjacent nontumor tissue and axillary lymph nodes, and the study compared the TCR beta repertoires across these three sources. In human breast cancer, the study set out to assess how tumor, surrounding tissue and draining lymph node repertoires relate to one another and whether T cells might be exchanged between them. Results the study describes overall, beyond this receptor: In luminal-like breast cancer, tumor and nontumor tissue repertoires resembled each other significantly more than in basal-like breast cancer. The data were considered consistent with most tumor T cells being derived from the lymph node and subsequently expanding within tumor tissue. The study presented the conclusion that tumor T cells originate in lymph nodes as consistent with a hypothesis, not as something directly demonstrated. T-cell repertoire diversity in tumors was found to be lower than in lymph nodes but higher than in nontumor tissue, and preferential V and J gene usage was observed.

This clonotype was observed many times. Its antigen remains unidentified. Base qualities were left out, and no much larger clone turns up one base away. Trimming removed 0 bases from V and 1 base from J, leaving 7 bases between the germline ends. The CDR3 covers 15 residues, taking in both the cysteine and the phenylalanine. CDR3 DNA is the only sequence kept; it has 45 bases, read in frame from the first base. The germline V gene (reference sequence) supplies CDR1 DFQATT and CDR2 SNEGSKA. TCRdb shows the sequencer as Illumina HiSeq 2000. TCR beta chain libraries were generated through multiplex PCR amplification. The amplified TCR beta chain products were analyzed by high-throughput sequencing. TCRdb passed the public sequencing reads through fastp at Q25 and MiXCR, retaining productive beta sequences. Under each unique CDR3 protein, matching rows form one entry showing the most common genes and DNA. The sample contains approximately 190,000 distinct CDR3 sequences, about 32% of them found a single time. In total, the top ten clones hold about 4.5% of the sample.

The axillary draining lymph nodes of breast cancer patients were the source of the lymph node samples. The receptor was derived from a female donor with breast cancer. Some clones in this sample may be carry-over from other donors' samples. The chain couples TRBV20-1 to TRBJ1-6; TRBD1 is possibly the D segment (5 matching bases). The sequencing input was axillary lymph node tissue. CDR3 reads: CSARDQGSYNSPLHF. The DNA sequence follows: TGCAGTGCTAGAGATCAGGGTTCCTATAATTCACCCCTCCACTTT.